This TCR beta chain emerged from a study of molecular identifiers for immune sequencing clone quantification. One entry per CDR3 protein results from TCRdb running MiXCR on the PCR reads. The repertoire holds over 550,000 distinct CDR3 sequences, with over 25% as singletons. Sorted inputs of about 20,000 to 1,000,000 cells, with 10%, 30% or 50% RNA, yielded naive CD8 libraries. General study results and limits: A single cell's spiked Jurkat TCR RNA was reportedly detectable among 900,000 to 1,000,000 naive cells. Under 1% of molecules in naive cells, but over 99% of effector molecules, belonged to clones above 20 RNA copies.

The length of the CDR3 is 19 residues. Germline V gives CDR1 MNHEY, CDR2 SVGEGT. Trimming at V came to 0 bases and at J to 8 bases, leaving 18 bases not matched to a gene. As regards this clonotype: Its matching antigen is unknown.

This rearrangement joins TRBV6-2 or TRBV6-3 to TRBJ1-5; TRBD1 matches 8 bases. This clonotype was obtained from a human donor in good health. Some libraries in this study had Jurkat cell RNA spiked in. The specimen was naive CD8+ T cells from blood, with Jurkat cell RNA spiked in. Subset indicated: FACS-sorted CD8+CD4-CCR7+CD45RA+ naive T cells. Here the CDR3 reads CASSYSGIARGQENKPQHF. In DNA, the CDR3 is TGTGCCAGCAGTTACTCGGGAATCGCCCGGGGACAGGAAAATAAGCCCCAGCATTTT.